A selection of T cell receptor beta chains follows, all from one sample in a study of blood T cells in healthy people across ages. One entry per CDR3 protein, called by TCRdb with MiXCR from the 5' RACE reads. This sample carries hundreds of thousands of distinct CDR3 sequences, around 21% of them seen once, and the ten largest clones take 3.5% to 4%. Sequenced material: blood. Every receptor here comes from a man aged 65-85 years in good health. CDR3s leave out the opening cysteine and the closing phenylalanine or tryptophan.

TRBV9 | ASGSGSYEQY
TRBV7-2 | ATRQGVGNTIY
TRBV29-1 | SVEDSEDYT
TRBV29-1 | SVEWDSSYEQY
TRBV5-1 | ASNNRGTDTQY
TRBV11-2 | ASSYDRAGDGYT
TRBV5-5 | ASSGYWLAGDIGEQF
TRBV7-8 | ASRQSNSGNTIY
TRBV29-1 | SVSGDSTDTQY
TRBV19 | ASSATGTGTNYGYT
TRBV7-9 | ASSLEGGQVYEQY
TRBV18 | ASSPPDRVSTDTQY
TRBV12-3/TRBV12-4 | ASSLEPSTGNTIY
TRBV12-3/TRBV12-4 | ASSLSAGGPNEQY
TRBV5-6 | ASSLVKSSYNEQF
TRBV9 | ASSVESGNHEQY
TRBV18 | ASSPLGQARNQPQH
TRBV5-6 | ASSHGTALYQETQY
TRBV7-9 | AIQPTSGSLGEQF
TRBV6-5 | ASQTRQGLLF
TRBV28 | ASSIGTSGVNEQF
TRBV6-5 | ASRKQGGYGYT
TRBV18 | ASSPGQYNEQF
TRBV7-9 | ASSPAGDPKGGELF
TRBV25-1 | ASATSRDAETQY
TRBV27 | ASSPTQGQAVKLF
TRBV2 | ASTRTLTSTDTQY
TRBV6-1 | ASGGAVYEQY
TRBV5-6 | ASSRKGGFQPQH
TRBV12-3/TRBV12-4 | ASSLERRLEQY
TRBV24-1 | ATSDRTGGEQF
TRBV28 | ASAGSSGREIETQY
TRBV21-1 | ASRRTGCSYEQY
TRBV12-3/TRBV12-4 | ASSPRQGIYEQY
TRBV15 | ATSLEPDYEQY
TRBV6-2/TRBV6-3 | ASSYSGLAGGGMAKNIQY
TRBV14 | ASSQETSGSTDTQY
TRBV20-1 | SARRDSAF
TRBV10-3 | AISESPGGYYEQY
TRBV2 | ASRPGLAGGLYNEQF
TRBV28 | ASTLRQSDEQY
TRBV2 | ASSELFGTSGRQETQY
TRBV12-3/TRBV12-4 | ASSLAAWETQY
TRBV7-8 | AGSPLSSGRGTGELF
TRBV20-1 | SARFQGLAGGLFYQETQY
TRBV7-3 | ASSPSGGYSYNEQF
TRBV5-1 | ASSHRSTGFPDTQY
TRBV6-5 | ASSYAYRDNQPQH
TRBV2 | ASDRGETQY
TRBV14 | ASSHLAGAGEQY
TRBV24-1 | ATRLPIAKNIQY
TRBV7-2 | ASSSLGGAKLF
TRBV5-4 | ASSQGGLAGVNEQF
TRBV9 | ASSETDRSQETQY
TRBV7-6 | ASSSLLDEQF